A selection of T cell receptor beta chains follows, all from one sample in a study of blood T cell repertoires in COVID-19. This table comes from immunoSEQ multiplex PCR, and its TCRdb copy is limited to in-frame clones, with some not included. The repertoire has 70,000 to 90,000 clones, 84% of them found once; the top ten carry about 11%. The specimen sequenced was peripheral blood. The receptors here all came from a human donor in a cohort sampled during active COVID-19. Each CDR3 is given without its conserved first and last residue.

j_call v_call cdr3_aa
TRBJ2-1 TRBV11-3 ASSSRDRDKF
TRBJ1-1 TRBV2 ASSRGLEAF
TRBJ1-2 TRBV6-5 ASSLGQGSGYT
TRBJ2-7 TRBV27 ASSTARGAREQY
TRBJ1-1 TRBV6-4 ASSERGPEAF
TRBJ2-5 TRBV7-7 ASTPDGGRAETQY
TRBJ2-7 TRBV5-1 ASSLVDSSSYEQY
TRBJ1-2 TRBV2 ASDTGRDYGYT
TRBJ2-1 TRBV5-5 ASSSGLAGDNEQF
TRBJ2-3 TRBV19 ASSGRDGGTDTQY
TRBJ1-2 TRBV6-5 ASSSGQGVRGYT
TRBJ1-2 TRBV5-1 ASSPDSRYGYT
TRBJ1-1 TRBV6-1 ASSERGSRTEAF
TRBJ2-7 TRBV28 ASSPNIFGDEQY
TRBJ2-2 TRBV27 ASSSANRGRVAGELF
TRBJ1-1 TRBV12-3/TRBV12-4 ASVGRLITEAF
TRBJ1-5 TRBV28 ASSAPDRRNQPQH
TRBJ2-7 TRBV9 ASSPQDGEGTYEQY
TRBJ2-3 TRBV25-1 ASSELASTDTQY
TRBJ2-7 TRBV5-6 ASSIQSGYEQY
TRBJ2-7 TRBV5-1 ASSLAGSQITYEQY
TRBJ2-7 TRBV7-2 ASRQWGGSSYEQY
TRBJ2-3 TRBV29-1 SVVPYLTSGGNTDTQY
TRBJ2-7 TRBV5-1 ASSPGGLGYEQY
TRBJ1-1 TRBV3-1/TRBV3-2 ASSHERGRGIAEAF
TRBJ2-7 TRBV6-5 ASGGDFNYEQY
TRBJ2-6 TRBV5-8 ASSYYRVSGANVLT
TRBJ2-7 TRBV28 ASSLFSSGSYEQY
TRBJ1-1 TRBV7-9 ASRPQARGTEAF
TRBJ2-7 TRBV11-2 ASSPIAGISYEQY
TRBJ1-6 TRBV25-1 ASSDGQGVGSPLH
TRBJ1-3 TRBV9 ASSVEGQGRGNTIY
TRBJ2-7 TRBV3-1/TRBV3-2 ASSQSPTGIEQY
TRBJ2-1 TRBV18 ASSSGQFSGNEQF
TRBJ2-7 TRBV10-1 ASSSGTGYEQY
TRBJ2-6 TRBV5-1 ASSSSGSGANVLT
TRBJ2-7 TRBV3-1/TRBV3-2 ASSQQGKGPSYEQY
TRBJ2-2 TRBV3-1/TRBV3-2 ASSHLSGELF
TRBJ1-1 TRBV5-6 ASSLGRTATEAF
TRBJ1-5 TRBV6-5 ASTVSGGLTQPQH
TRBJ1-2 TRBV14 ASSQVSGLNYGYT
TRBJ1-4 TRBV2 ASMPGQGYEKLF
TRBJ1-1 TRBV2 ASRGYRGAF
TRBJ1-2 TRBV12-3/TRBV12-4 ASNQGYGYT
TRBJ2-5 TRBV2 ASSAGQETQY
TRBJ2-1 TRBV5-4 ASSLVGLGEGEQF
TRBJ1-5 TRBV6-1 ASSDRASQPQH
TRBJ2-5 TRBV4-1 ASSRGSGEETQY
TRBJ2-3 TRBV10-3 AISYGGAIDTQY
TRBJ1-5 TRBV5-1 ASSLDGQYQPQH
TRBJ2-7 TRBV2 ASRRDLDYEQY
TRBJ2-3 TRBV5-4 ASSRSGSTDTQY
TRBJ2-2 TRBV5-4 ASSLIGTGELF
TRBJ1-1 TRBV7-9 ASSFGDREAF
TRBJ2-3 TRBV9 ASSTRTSGGEDTQY